These T cell receptor beta chains were read from a single sample in a study of shared clonotypes between healthy human individuals. Measured with immunoSEQ multiplex PCR; TCRdb has only the in-frame clones, and not every one. Among 1.4 million to 1.5 million clones, approximately 97% were seen once, and the ten largest hold roughly 1.2%. Specimen: naive CD4+ T cells sorted from blood. These receptor sequences come from a young man in good health. CDR3s include the opening cysteine and the closing phenylalanine or tryptophan. D genes are given only for firm matches. The size entry is marked missing in some rows and otherwise reads once, few, many or a size class.

-,TRBJ2-5,-,TRBV7-6,TGTGCCAGCAGCTCATCCGGGACTCAGTTCCGAGAGACCCAGTACTTC,CASSSSGTQFRETQYF
-,TRBJ1-1,-,TRBV6-1,TGTGCCAGCAGTGGCTCGTTTGGGACTGAAGCTTTCTTT,CASSGSFGTEAFF
-,TRBJ1-4,-,TRBV28,TGTGCCAGTTGGGGGGGAGCGAATGAAAAACTGTTTTTT,CASWGGANEKLFF
TRBD1,TRBJ2-7,-,TRBV27,TGTGCCAGCAGTTTCCGGGACAGGGTTGACGAGCAGTACTTC,CASSFRDRVDEQYF
TRBD2,TRBJ2-2,-,TRBV28,TGTGCCAGCAGTGGACTAGCGGGAGTATGGAACACCGGGGAGCTGTTTTTT,CASSGLAGVWNTGELFF
-,TRBJ2-3,-,TRBV7-8,TGTGCCAGCAGCTTTATGTCCACCGTCCGCACAGATACGCAGTATTTT,CASSFMSTVRTDTQYF
-,TRBJ2-7,-,TRBV7-2,TGTGCCAGCAGCCGGATTTCTGGACTGGAACGAGCCGAGCAGTACTTC,CASSRISGLERAEQYF
-,TRBJ1-5,-,TRBV2,TGTGCCAGCGTTCGGGGGGACAATCAGCCCCAGCATTTT,CASVRGDNQPQHF
TRBD2,TRBJ2-3,-,TRBV4-1,TGCGCCAGCAGCCTAGCCGGGACTAGCGGTTCCCCTCCCACAGATACGCAGTATTTT,CASSLAGTSGSPPTDTQYF
TRBD2,TRBJ2-6,-,TRBV7-6,TGTGCCAGCAGCTTTACCCGGGAGGAAAAAAAAGACACTGGGGCCAACGTCCTGACTTTC,CASSFTREEKKDTGANVLTF
TRBD1,TRBJ2-3,-,TRBV5-1,TGCGCCAGCAGCTCCTCCGGGACAGGGTTGTTGGGTACGCAGTATTTT,CASSSSGTGLLGTQYF
TRBD2,TRBJ2-3,-,TRBV7-9,TGTGCCAGCAGCCTGCCTACTCCGAGCGGGAGGGCAGATACGCAGTATTTT,CASSLPTPSGRADTQYF
-,TRBJ1-5,once,TRBV18,TGTGCCAGCTCACCGAGCGAAGCGAATCAGCCCCAGCATTTT,CASSPSEANQPQHF
-,TRBJ1-1,-,TRBV6-6,TGTGCCAGCAGGCTCGACGGGACGGTTAACACTGAAGCTTTCTTT,CASRLDGTVNTEAFF
TRBD2,TRBJ2-1,-,TRBV9,TGTGCCAGCAGCTCCCTAGCGGGTGTCTACAATGAGCAGTTCTTC,CASSSLAGVYNEQFF
TRBD1,TRBJ2-7,-,TRBV19,TGTGCCAGTAGTGATCCGGGACAGGTCTCCTACGAGCAGTACTTC,CASSDPGQVSYEQYF
-,TRBJ2-2,-,TRBV6-6,TGTGCCAGCGGGAGAAACACCGGGGAGCTGTTTTTT,CASGRNTGELFF
TRBD1,TRBJ1-1,-,TRBV9,TGTGCCAGCAGCGGCACAGGGGCGAACACTGAAGCTTTCTTT,CASSGTGANTEAFF
-,TRBJ2-1,-,TRBV7-3,TGTGCCAGCAGCTTAACGTGGAGTGAATACAATGAGCAGTTCTTC,CASSLTWSEYNEQFF
-,TRBJ1-4,-,TRBV1,TGCACCAGCAGCCGAAGATACCCTCAGGGGGCCCCAGAAGAAAAACTGTTTTTT,CTSSRRYPQGAPEEKLFF
-,TRBJ1-5,few,TRBV7-2,TGTGCCAGCAGCTTAGTAGCGTCGCGGACAAATCAGCCCCAGCATTTT,CASSLVASRTNQPQHF
-,TRBJ2-7,-,TRBV14,TGTGCCAGCAGCCAAAATCGCCACTACGAGCAGTACTTC,CASSQNRHYEQYF
-,TRBJ2-3,-,TRBV7-9,TGTGCCAGCGCAAGTGGATTACCCACAGATACGCAGTATTTT,CASASGLPTDTQYF
-,TRBJ1-2,-,TRBV5-6,TGTGCCAGCAGCTTGAACGGGGGCCGCTATGGCTACACCTTC,CASSLNGGRYGYTF
-,TRBJ1-4,-,TRBV19,TGTGCCAGTAGTACTGGTGCGGTCCTGGGCGAAAAACTGTTTTTT,CASSTGAVLGEKLFF
TRBD1,TRBJ2-2,-,TRBV5-4,TGTGCCAGCAGCTTGGCGGACAGGGGGACCGGGGAGCTGTTTTTT,CASSLADRGTGELFF
-,TRBJ2-3,-,TRBV5-1,TGCGCCAGCAGCTTGAACCGCCGCTTGTCCGGAGATACGCAGTATTTT,CASSLNRRLSGDTQYF
-,TRBJ1-3,-,TRBV18,TGTGTCAGCTCACCGTCCGTGCACGGTTCTGGAAACACCATATATTTT,CVSSPSVHGSGNTIYF